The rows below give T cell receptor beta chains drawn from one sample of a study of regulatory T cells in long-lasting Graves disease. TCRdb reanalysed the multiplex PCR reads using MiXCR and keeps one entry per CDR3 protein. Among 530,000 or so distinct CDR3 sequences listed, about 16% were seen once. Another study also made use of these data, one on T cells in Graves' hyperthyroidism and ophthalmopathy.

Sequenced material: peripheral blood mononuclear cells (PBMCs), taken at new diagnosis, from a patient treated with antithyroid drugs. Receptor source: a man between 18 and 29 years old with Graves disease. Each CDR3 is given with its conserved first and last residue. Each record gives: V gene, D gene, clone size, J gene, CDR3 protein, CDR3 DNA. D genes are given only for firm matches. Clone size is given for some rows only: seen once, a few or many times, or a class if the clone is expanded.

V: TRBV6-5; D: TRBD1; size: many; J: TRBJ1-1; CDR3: CASSFSRGLGTEAFF; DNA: TGTGCCAGCAGTTTCTCCAGGGGGCTTGGCACTGAAGCTTTCTTT
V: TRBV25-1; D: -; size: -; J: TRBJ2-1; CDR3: CASSEWGGSANEQFF; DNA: TGTGCCAGCAGTGAATGGGGCGGGTCTGCGAATGAGCAGTTCTTC
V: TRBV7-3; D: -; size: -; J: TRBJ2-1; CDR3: CASSLSGGTSYNEQFF; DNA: TGTGCCAGCAGCTTAAGTGGCGGGACCTCCTACAATGAGCAGTTCTTC
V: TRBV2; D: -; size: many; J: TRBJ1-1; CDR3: CASSTGPNTEAFF; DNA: TGTGCCAGCAGTACCGGGCCGAACACTGAAGCTTTCTTT
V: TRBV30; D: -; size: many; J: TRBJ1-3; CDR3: CAWSALSGNTIYF; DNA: TGTGCCTGGAGTGCTCTCTCTGGAAACACCATATATTTT
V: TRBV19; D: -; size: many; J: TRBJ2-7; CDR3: CASSINEGYEQYF; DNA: TGTGCCAGTAGTATTAATGAGGGCTACGAGCAGTACTTC
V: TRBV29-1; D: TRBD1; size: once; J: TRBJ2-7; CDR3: CSVDLGQGNYEQYF; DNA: TGCAGCGTTGACTTGGGACAGGGTAACTACGAGCAGTACTTC
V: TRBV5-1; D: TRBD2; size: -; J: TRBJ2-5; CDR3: CASSGGAGLAGESEQYF; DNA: TGCGCCAGCAGCGGGGGGGCGGGACTAGCGGGAGAGAGTGAGCAGTACTTC
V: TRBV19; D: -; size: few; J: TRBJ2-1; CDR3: CASSIVQDRYEQFF; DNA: TGTGCCAGTAGTATAGTTCAGGATCGGTATGAGCAGTTCTTC
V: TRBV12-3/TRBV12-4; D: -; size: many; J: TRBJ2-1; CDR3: CASSLWGSEQFF; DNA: TGTGCCAGCAGTTTATGGGGGTCTGAGCAGTTCTTC
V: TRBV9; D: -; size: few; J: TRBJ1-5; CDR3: CASSVVGDQPQHF; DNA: TGTGCCAGCAGCGTAGTAGGCGACCAGCCCCAGCATTTT
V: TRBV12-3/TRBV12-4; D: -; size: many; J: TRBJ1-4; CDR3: CASSLRGGAEKLFF; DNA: TGTGCCAGCAGCCTCCGGGGGGGGGCTGAAAAACTGTTTTTT
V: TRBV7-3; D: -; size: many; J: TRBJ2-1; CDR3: CASSLIPGSPNEQFF; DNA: TGTGCCAGCAGCTTAATCCCGGGGAGCCCCAATGAGCAGTTCTTC
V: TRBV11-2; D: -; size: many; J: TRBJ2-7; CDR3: CASSPTPGHRGNEQYF; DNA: TGTGCCAGCAGCCCCACACCGGGGCATCGTGGGAACGAGCAGTACTTC
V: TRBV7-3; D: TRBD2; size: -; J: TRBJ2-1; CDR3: CASSPSGLAGYNEQFF; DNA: TGTGCCAGCAGCCCATCTGGACTAGCGGGCTACAATGAGCAGTTCTTC